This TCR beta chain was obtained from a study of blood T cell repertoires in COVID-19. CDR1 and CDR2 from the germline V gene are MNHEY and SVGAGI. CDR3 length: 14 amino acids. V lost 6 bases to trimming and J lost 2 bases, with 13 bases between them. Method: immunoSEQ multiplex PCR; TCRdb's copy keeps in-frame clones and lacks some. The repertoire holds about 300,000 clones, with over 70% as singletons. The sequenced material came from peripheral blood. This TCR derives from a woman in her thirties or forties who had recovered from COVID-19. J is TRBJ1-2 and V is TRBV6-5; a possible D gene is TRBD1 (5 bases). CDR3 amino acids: CASSLSGLNYGYTF. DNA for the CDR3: TGTGCCAGCAGCCTCTCGGGACTCAACTATGGCTACACCTTC.